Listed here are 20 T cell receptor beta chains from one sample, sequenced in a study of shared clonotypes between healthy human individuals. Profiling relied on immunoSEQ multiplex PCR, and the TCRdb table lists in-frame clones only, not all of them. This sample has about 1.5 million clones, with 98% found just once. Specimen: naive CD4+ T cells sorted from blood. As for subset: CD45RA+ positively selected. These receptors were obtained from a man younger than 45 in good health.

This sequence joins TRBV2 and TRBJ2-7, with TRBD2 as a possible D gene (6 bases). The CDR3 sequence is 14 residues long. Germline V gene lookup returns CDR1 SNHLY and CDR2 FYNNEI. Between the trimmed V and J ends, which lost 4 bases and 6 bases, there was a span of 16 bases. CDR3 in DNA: TGTGCCAGCAGTGCGTCGAGGGAGGAGAGCGAGCAGTACTTC. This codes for CASSASREESEQYF.

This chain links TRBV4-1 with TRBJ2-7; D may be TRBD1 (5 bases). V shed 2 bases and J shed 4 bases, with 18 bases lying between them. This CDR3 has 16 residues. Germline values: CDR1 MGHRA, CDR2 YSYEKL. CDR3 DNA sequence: TGCGCCAGCAGCCAACTCTATAAGGGGAAGGGGTACGAGCAGTACTTC. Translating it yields CASSQLYKGKGYEQYF.

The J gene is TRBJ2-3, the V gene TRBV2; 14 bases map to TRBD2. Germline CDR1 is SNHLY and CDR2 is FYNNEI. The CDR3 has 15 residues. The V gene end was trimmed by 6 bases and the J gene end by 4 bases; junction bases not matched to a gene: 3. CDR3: CASRPGLAGADTQYF. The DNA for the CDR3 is TGTGCCAGCAGGCCGGGACTAGCGGGAGCAGATACGCAGTATTTT.

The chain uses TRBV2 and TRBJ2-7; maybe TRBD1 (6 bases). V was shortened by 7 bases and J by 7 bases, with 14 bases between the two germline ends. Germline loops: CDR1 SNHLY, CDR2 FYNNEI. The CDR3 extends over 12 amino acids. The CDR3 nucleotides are TGTGCCAGCAAAAGGGACATATGGGAGCAGTACTTC. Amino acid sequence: CASKRDIWEQYF.

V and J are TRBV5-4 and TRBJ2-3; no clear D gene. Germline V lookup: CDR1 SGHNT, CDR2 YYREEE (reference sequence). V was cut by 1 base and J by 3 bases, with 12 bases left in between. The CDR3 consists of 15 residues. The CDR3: CASSLRNGPTDTQYF. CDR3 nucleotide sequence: TGTGCCAGCAGCTTGAGGAACGGGCCTACAGATACGCAGTATTTT.

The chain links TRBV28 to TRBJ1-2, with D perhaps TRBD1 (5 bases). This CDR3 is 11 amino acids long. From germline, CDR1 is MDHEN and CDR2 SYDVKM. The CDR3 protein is CATDKQGGYTF. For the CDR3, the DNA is TGTGCTACAGACAAGCAGGGCGGCTACACCTTC.

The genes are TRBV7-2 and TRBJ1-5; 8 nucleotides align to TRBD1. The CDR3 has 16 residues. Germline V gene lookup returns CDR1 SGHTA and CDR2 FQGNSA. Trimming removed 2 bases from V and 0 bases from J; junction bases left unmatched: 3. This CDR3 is CASSLQGASSNQPQHF. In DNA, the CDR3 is TGTGCCAGCAGCTTACAGGGGGCTAGTAGCAATCAGCCCCAGCATTTT.

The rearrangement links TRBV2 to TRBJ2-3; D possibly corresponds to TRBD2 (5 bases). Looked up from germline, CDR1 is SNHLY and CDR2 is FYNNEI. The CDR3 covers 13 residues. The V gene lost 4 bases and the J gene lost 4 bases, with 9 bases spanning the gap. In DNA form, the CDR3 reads TGTGCCAGCAGTGGGGTGAGGGCAGATACGCAGTATTTT. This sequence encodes CASSGVRADTQYF.

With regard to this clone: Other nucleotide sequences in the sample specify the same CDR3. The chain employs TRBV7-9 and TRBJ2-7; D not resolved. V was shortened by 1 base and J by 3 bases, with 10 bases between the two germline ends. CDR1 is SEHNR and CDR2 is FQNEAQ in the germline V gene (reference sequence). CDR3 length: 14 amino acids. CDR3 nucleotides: TGTGCCAGCAGCTTAGAGGGTAGCAGCTACGAGCAGTACTTC. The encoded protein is CASSLEGSSYEQYF.

The DNA for the CDR3 is TGCGCCAGCAGTGAGTCCTATCAATCCGGGACAGGGAATCAGCCCCAGCATTTT. Protein: CASSESYQSGTGNQPQHF. V gene TRBV10-2 combines with J gene TRBJ1-5, with TRBD1 matching 9 bases. The CDR3 has 18 amino acids. J lost 4 bases, V lost 0 bases, and 10 bases had no gene match. Germline CDR1 and CDR2: WSHSY and SAAADI.

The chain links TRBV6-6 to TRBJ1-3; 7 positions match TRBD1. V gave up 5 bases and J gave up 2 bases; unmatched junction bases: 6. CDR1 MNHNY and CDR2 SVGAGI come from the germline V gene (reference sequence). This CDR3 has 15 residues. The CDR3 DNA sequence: TGTGCCAGCAGTCCGGCGACAGGGACTGGAAACACCATATATTTT. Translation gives CASSPATGTGNTIYF.

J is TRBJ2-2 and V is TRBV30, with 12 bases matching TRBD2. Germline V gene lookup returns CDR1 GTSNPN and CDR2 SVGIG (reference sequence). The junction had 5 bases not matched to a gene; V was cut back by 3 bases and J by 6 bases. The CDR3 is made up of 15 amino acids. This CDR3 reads CAWSGGLAGAGELFF. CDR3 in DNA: TGTGCCTGGAGCGGGGGACTAGCGGGCGCCGGGGAGCTGTTTTTT.

The CDR3 DNA sequence: TGCAGTAGGACAGCCCTTGAGACCCAGTACTTC. Translation: CSRTALETQYF. V usage is TRBV20-1 and J usage is TRBJ2-5, with a weak D call TRBD1 (6 bases). Trimming left V 8 bases short and J 5 bases short, with 12 bases between. Germline loops: CDR1 DFQATT, CDR2 SNEGSKA (reference sequence). The CDR3 runs 11 residues.

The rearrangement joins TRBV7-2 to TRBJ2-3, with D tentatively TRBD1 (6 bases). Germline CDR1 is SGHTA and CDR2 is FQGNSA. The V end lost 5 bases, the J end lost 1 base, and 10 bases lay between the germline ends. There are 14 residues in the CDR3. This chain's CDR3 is CASSRKGGTDTQYF. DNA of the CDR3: TGTGCCAGCAGCCGAAAGGGGGGCACAGATACGCAGTATTTT.

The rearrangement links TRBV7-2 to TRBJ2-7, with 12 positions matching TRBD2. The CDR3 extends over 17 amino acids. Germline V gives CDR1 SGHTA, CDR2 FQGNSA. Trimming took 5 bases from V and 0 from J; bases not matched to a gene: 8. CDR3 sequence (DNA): TGTGCCAGCAGCCCCATAGGACTAGCGGGGACCTCCTACGAGCAGTACTTC. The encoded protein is CASSPIGLAGTSYEQYF.

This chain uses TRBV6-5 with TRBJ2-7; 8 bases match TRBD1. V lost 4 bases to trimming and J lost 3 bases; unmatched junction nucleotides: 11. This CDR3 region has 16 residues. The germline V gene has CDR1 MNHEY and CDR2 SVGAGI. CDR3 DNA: TGTGCCAGCAGTTCGGGACAGGCAAACCTTATCTACGAGCAGTACTTC. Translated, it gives CASSSGQANLIYEQYF.

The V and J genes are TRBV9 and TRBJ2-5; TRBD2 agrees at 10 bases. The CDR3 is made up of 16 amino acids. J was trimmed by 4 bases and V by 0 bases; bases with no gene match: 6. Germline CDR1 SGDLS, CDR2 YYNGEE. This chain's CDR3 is CASSVGASGSGETQYF. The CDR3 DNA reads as TGTGCCAGCAGCGTAGGGGCTAGCGGGAGCGGAGAGACCCAGTACTTC.

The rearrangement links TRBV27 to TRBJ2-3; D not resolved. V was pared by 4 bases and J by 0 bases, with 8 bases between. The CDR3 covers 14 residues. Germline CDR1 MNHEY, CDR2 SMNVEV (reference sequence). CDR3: CASSWFGSTDTQYF. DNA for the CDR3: TGTGCCAGCAGTTGGTTCGGAAGCACAGATACGCAGTATTTT.

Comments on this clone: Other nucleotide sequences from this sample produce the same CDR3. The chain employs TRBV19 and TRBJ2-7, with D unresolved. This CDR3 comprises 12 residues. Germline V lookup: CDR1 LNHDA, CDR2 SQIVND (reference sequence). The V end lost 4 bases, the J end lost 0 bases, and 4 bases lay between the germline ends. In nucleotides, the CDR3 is TGTGCCAGTAGTACAAGCTCCTACGAGCAGTACTTC. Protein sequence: CASSTSSYEQYF.

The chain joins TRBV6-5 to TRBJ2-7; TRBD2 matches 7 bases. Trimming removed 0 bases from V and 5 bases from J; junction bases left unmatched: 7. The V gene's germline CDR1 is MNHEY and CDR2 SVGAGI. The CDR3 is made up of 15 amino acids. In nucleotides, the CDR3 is TGTGCCAGCAGTTACTCTGGGGGGGAGAGGAACGAGCAGTACTTC. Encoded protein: CASSYSGGERNEQYF.